The 15 T cell receptor beta chains listed next were all sequenced from one sample in a study of blood T cell repertoires in COVID-19. The repertoire was sequenced with immunoSEQ multiplex PCR; TCRdb's copy has only in-frame clones and lacks some. Of 150,000 to 200,000 clones detected, around 81% appear once; the ten largest clones hold 8% to 13%. The sample comprised peripheral blood. These receptor sequences come from a man between 60 and 75 years old with active or convalescent COVID-19.

The chain combines TRBV6-6 with TRBJ1-1; 10 nucleotides line up with TRBD1. V was clipped by 6 bases and J by 10 bases; unmatched bases: 8. The germline CDR1 and CDR2 sequences are MNHNY and SVGAGI (reference sequence). The CDR3 is 13 amino acids. CDR3 region: CASRGQGTTVAFF. The DNA of the CDR3 is TGTGCCAGCAGGGGACAGGGGACCACGGTAGCTTTCTTT.

CDR3 sequence (DNA): TGTGCCAGCAGTACGGGACTGCGCGAGCAGTACTTC. It encodes CASSTGLREQYF. The chain recombines TRBV2 with TRBJ2-7; TRBD2 might be the D (6 bases). This CDR3 comprises 12 residues. Germline lookup yields CDR1 SNHLY and CDR2 FYNNEI. Trimming pared 5 bases from V and 6 bases from J, leaving 11 bases between.

The V and J genes are TRBV15 and TRBJ1-6, with TRBD1 matching over 8 bases. The CDR3 spans 14 residues. Germline V lookup: CDR1 LNHNV, CDR2 YYDKDF (reference sequence). The J segment lost 3 bases and the V segment lost 7 bases, leaving 2 bases of the junction unmatched. The CDR3 DNA reads TGTGCCACCACCACAGGGGGCTATAATTCACCCCTCCACTTT. Translating it yields CATTTGGYNSPLHF.

The rearrangement links TRBV7-9 to TRBJ2-1, with 8 positions matching TRBD2. Germline V CDR1 and CDR2: SEHNR, FQNEAQ (reference sequence). V lost 4 bases and J lost 7; bases outside the gene matches: 18. CDR3 length equals 18 residues. For the CDR3, the DNA is TGTGCCAGCAGCTCCCACGTGGTCCAGCGGGAGCTGGGTAATGAGCAGTTCTTC. Amino acid sequence: CASSSHVVQRELGNEQFF.

The chain combines TRBV6-5 with TRBJ2-7, with 7 positions matching TRBD1. Germline V gene data show CDR1 as MNHEY and CDR2 as SVGAGI. CDR3 size: 14 residues. After removal of 9 bases from V and 0 bases from J, the junction contained 8 bases not matched to a gene. Here the CDR3 reads CASLYGTVSYEQYF. DNA for the CDR3: TGTGCCAGTCTCTACGGGACAGTCTCCTACGAGCAGTACTTC.

This chain uses TRBV6-5 with TRBJ1-1, with D uncertain. Trimming cost V 7 bases and J 1 base, with 13 bases left between them. The CDR3 length is 14 residues. The germline V gene has CDR1 MNHEY and CDR2 SVGAGI. CDR3: CASTKRGGNTEAFF. The CDR3 bases are TGTGCCAGCACCAAAAGAGGAGGGAACACTGAAGCTTTCTTT.

The V and J genes are TRBV9 and TRBJ1-2; 12 bases map to TRBD1. V was pared by 3 bases and J by 7 bases, with 7 bases of the junction left unmatched. The germline CDR1 and CDR2 sequences are SGDLS and YYNGEE. The CDR3 spans 15 residues. CDR3 coding DNA: TGTGCCAGCAGCGCGGGACAGGGGGCTTTTTTTGGCTACACCTTC. Translation gives CASSAGQGAFFGYTF.

The J gene is TRBJ2-7, the V gene TRBV7-2; 10 nucleotides align to TRBD2. After removal of 3 bases from V and 0 bases from J, the junction contained 5 bases not matched to a gene. The length of the CDR3 is 16 residues. Germline lookup yields CDR1 SGHTA and CDR2 FQGNSA. CDR3 DNA sequence: TGTGCCAGCAGCTTTGAGAGCGGGAGGGGCTCCTACGAGCAGTACTTC. Translation: CASSFESGRGSYEQYF.

V and J are TRBV28 and TRBJ2-3; D might be TRBD2 (6 bases). The V end was cut by 3 bases, the J end by 0 bases, with 10 bases between. CDR3 size: 15 residues. The germline V gene has CDR1 MDHEN and CDR2 SYDVKM. The CDR3 sequence: CASSFTSSSTDTQYF. The CDR3 DNA reads TGTGCCAGCAGTTTCACTAGCAGTAGCACAGATACGCAGTATTTT.

This chain joins TRBV4-2 and TRBJ2-7; 8 nucleotides agree with TRBD2. The V gene's germline CDR1 is LGHNA and CDR2 YNFKEQ. After removal of 4 bases from V and 1 base from J, the junction contained 3 bases not matched to a gene. The CDR3 consists of 14 residues. Written as DNA, the CDR3 is TGTGCCAGCAGCCCCCCTAGCGGGTCCTACGAGCAGTACTTC. Translation gives CASSPPSGSYEQYF.

The genes are TRBV6-6 and TRBJ1-1, with 8 bases identical to TRBD1. J gave up 0 bases and V 4 bases, and 7 bases lay outside the gene matches. Germline V gives CDR1 MNHNY, CDR2 SVGAGI (reference sequence). The CDR3 contains 16 residues. This CDR3 is CASSFPGQVVNTEAFF. The CDR3, as DNA: TGTGCCAGCAGTTTCCCGGGACAGGTGGTGAACACTGAAGCTTTCTTT.

This clone has a handful of counts. CDR3 bases: TGCGCCAGCAGCTTGGGTACGGAGACTAACTATGGCTACACCTTC. Translated: CASSLGTETNYGYTF. The gene calls are TRBV5-1 and TRBJ1-2; no definite D call. The CDR3 runs 15 residues. With 0 bases removed from V and 0 bases from J, the gap between germline ends came to 9 bases. Per germline, CDR1 SGHRS and CDR2 YFSETQ.

This clone was seen only a few times. The rearrangement joins TRBV5-1 to TRBJ2-7; D perhaps matches TRBD1 (6 bases). The V end lost 3 bases, the J end lost 5 bases, and 15 bases lay between the germline ends. CDR1 and CDR2 (germline): SGHRS, YFSETQ. The CDR3 runs to 14 residues. CDR3 sequence reads: CASSSGQSFDEQYF. The CDR3 bases are TGCGCCAGCAGCTCGGGACAATCATTCGACGAGCAGTACTTC.

The V gene is TRBV18, the J gene TRBJ1-6; D call uncertain. CDR3 length: 14 amino acids. CDR1 is KGHSH, CDR2 LQKENI, per germline. Trimming cost V 3 bases and J 10 bases, with 13 bases left between them. The CDR3: CASSPEGSGSPLHF. The CDR3 DNA reads TGTGCCAGCTCACCGGAAGGGAGCGGCTCACCCCTCCACTTT.

V is TRBV3-1 (or the pseudogene TRBV3-2) and J is TRBJ2-2, with a possible D match to TRBD1 (6 bases). V gave up 3 bases and J gave up 8 bases, with 13 bases separating them. CDR1 and CDR2 from the germline V gene are LGHDT and YNNKEL (reference sequence). The CDR3 spans 14 residues. The DNA for the CDR3 is TGTGCCAGCAGCCACGGACAGCGATCGGGGGAGCTGTTTTTT. Translated, it gives CASSHGQRSGELFF.